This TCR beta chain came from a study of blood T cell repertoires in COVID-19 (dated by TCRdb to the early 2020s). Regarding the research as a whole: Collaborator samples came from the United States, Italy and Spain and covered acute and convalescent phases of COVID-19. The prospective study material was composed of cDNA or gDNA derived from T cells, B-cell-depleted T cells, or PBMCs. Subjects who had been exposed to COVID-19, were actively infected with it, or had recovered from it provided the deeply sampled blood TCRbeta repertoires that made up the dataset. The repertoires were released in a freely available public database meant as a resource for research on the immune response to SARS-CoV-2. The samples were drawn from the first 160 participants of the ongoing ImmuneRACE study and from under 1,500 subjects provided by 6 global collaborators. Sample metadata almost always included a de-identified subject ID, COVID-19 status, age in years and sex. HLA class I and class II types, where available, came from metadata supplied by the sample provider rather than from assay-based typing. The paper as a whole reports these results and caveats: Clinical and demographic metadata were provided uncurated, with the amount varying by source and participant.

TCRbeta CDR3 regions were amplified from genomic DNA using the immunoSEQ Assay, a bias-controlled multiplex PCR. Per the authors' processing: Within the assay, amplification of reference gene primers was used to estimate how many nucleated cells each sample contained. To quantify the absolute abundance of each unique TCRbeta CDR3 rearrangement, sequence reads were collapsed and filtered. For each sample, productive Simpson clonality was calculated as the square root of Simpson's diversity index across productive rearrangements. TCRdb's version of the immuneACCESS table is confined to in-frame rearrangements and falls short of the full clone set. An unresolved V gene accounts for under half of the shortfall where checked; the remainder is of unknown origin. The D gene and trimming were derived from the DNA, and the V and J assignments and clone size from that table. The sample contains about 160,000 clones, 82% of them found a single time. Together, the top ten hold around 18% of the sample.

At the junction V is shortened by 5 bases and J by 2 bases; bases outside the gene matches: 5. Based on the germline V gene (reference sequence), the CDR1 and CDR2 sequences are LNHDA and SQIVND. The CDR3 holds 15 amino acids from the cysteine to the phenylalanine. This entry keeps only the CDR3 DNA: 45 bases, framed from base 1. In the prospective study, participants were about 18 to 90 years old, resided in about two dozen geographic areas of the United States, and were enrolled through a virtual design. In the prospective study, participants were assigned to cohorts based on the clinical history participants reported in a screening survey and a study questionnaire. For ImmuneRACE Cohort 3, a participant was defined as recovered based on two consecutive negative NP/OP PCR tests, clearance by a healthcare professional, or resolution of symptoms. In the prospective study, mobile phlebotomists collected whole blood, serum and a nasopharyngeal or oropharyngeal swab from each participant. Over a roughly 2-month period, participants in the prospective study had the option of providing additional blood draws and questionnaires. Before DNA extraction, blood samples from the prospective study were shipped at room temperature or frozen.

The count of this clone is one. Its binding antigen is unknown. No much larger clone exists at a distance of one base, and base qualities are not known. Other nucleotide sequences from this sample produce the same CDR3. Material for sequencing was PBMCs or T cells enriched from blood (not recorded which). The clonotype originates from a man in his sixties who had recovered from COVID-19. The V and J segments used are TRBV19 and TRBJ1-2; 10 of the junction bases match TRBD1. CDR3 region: CASSPRTGGNYGYTF. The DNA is TGTGCCAGTAGTCCACGGACAGGGGGAAACTATGGCTACACCTTC.